These 8 T cell receptor beta chains share one sample of origin, sequenced in a study of molecular identifiers for immune sequencing clone quantification. TCRdb used MiXCR to reprocess the PCR reads, holding one entry per CDR3 protein. Of some 94,000 distinct CDR3 sequences in the sample, around 27% were seen once. The sample taken for sequencing was naive CD8+ T cells from blood, with Jurkat cell RNA spiked in. Subset denoted: FACS-sorted CD8+CD4-CCR7+CD45RA+ naive T cells. These receptors were obtained from a human donor in good health. Some libraries in this study had Jurkat cell RNA spiked in.

V is TRBV14 and J is TRBJ2-7, with a tentative D call TRBD2 (6 bases). Germline CDR1 reads SGHDN; CDR2 reads FVKESK. V was pared by 0 bases and J by 3 bases, with 12 bases between. This CDR3 region has 15 residues. CDR3 sequence: CASSQEIGTLYEQYF. The CDR3 DNA reads as TGTGCCAGCAGCCAAGAAATCGGGACTCTCTACGAGCAGTACTTC.

On this clonotype: Being one base from a much bigger clone, this may be a read error. The gene calls are TRBV27 and TRBJ2-7; TRBD2 aligns across 12 bases. The junction had 3 bases not matched to a gene; V was cut back by 4 bases and J by 2 bases. Looked up from germline, CDR1 is MNHEY and CDR2 is SMNVEV (reference sequence). The CDR3 totals 15 residues. CDR3 in amino acids: CASSWTSGDTYEQYF. CDR3 DNA: TGTGCCAGCAGTTGGACTAGCGGGGATACCTACGAGCAGTACTTC.

This clonotype has at least ten counts. The rearrangement joins TRBV6-1 to TRBJ2-3; D might be TRBD2 (6 bases). This CDR3 is built from 15 residues. The ends were cut back, 2 bases at V and 3 bases at J, with 12 bases in the middle. CDR1 MNHNS and CDR2 SASEGT come from the germline V gene. CDR3 DNA sequence: TGTGCCAGCAGTGAATGGAGGGTTGGGACAGATACGCAGTATTTT. Translated: CASSEWRVGTDTQYF.

To note about this clonotype: A read error is possible here, since a much larger clone lies one base away. This chain connects TRBV13 to TRBJ2-7, with D maybe TRBD2 (5 bases). Per germline, CDR1 PRHDT and CDR2 FYEKMQ (reference sequence). This CDR3 comprises 15 residues. The CDR3 protein is CASSERSGRDYEQNF. In DNA, the CDR3 is TGTGCCAGCAGCGAGCGGTCGGGGAGAGACTACGAGCAGAACTTC.

The chain is built from TRBV20-1 and TRBJ2-1, with D unresolved. Per the germline V gene, CDR1 is DFQATT and CDR2 is SNEGSKA (reference sequence). The germline V and J ends were trimmed by 5 bases and 0 bases, with 14 bases remaining between them. This CDR3 is built from 15 residues. The CDR3: CSAGKVGSSYNEQFF. CDR3 bases: TGCAGTGCTGGTAAGGTGGGCAGCTCCTACAATGAGCAGTTCTTC.

Details on this clonotype: The junction departs from the called germline gene at one end, perhaps through a read error. This rearrangement joins TRBV29-1 to TRBJ2-3; TRBD2 agrees at 13 bases. CDR3 size: 18 residues. CDR1 and CDR2 from the germline V gene are SQVTM and ANQGSEA. CDR3 residues: CSVGAWGLAGISTDTQYF. In DNA form, the CDR3 reads TGCAGCGTTGGAGCCTGGGGACTAGCGGGGATCAGCACTGATACGCAGTATTTT.

The sample holds a few counts of this clonotype. This chain joins TRBV30 and TRBJ1-1; weak D call: TRBD1 (5 bases). V lost 3 bases, J lost 0 bases, and 8 bases lay in between. This CDR3 is 13 amino acids long. Germline assignment: CDR1 GTSNPN and CDR2 SVGIG (reference sequence). CDR3: CAWSGTVNTEAFF. CDR3 DNA sequence: TGTGCCTGGAGCGGGACGGTGAACACTGAAGCTTTCTTT.

J is TRBJ1-5 and V is TRBV4-1; D is undetermined. CDR3 length: 16 residues. The V and J ends lost 1 base and 6 bases respectively, with 16 bases between them. Germline V CDR1 and CDR2: MGHRA, YSYEKL. CDR3 sequence: CASSQGGYGSSQPQHF. The CDR3 DNA sequence: TGCGCCAGCAGCCAAGGGGGATACGGGTCGAGTCAGCCCCAGCATTTT.